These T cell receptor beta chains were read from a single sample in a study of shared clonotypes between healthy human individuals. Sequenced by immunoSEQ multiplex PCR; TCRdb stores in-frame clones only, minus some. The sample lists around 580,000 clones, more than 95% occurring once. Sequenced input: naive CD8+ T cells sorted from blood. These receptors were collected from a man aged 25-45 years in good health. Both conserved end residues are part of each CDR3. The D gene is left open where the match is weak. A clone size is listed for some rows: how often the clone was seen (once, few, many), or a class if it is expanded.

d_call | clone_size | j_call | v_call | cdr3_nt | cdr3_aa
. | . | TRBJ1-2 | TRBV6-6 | TGTGCCAGCAGTTCCACCACGGCACCTAACTATGGCTACACCTTC | CASSSTTAPNYGYTF
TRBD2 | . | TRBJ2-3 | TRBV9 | TGTGCCAGCAGCGAAAGCGGGAGAGGGGCAGATACGCAGTATTTT | CASSESGRGADTQYF
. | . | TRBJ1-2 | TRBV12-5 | TGTGCTAGTGGTTTGGCGGTGTCCCCTGGAGCCAACTATGGCTACACCTTC | CASGLAVSPGANYGYTF
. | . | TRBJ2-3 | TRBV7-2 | TGTGCCAGCAGCCAACCGGGACCCCGGCCCGATACGCAGTATTTT | CASSQPGPRPDTQYF
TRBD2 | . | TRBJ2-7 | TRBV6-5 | TGTGCCAGCAGTTACTCGGGCAGCGGGGGAGCCTACGAGCAGTACTTC | CASSYSGSGGAYEQYF
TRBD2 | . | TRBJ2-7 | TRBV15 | TGTGCCACCAGCAAGGGAACCGGGACTAGCGGGAGTAAGGGCGAGCAGTACTTC | CATSKGTGTSGSKGEQYF
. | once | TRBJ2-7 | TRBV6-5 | TGTGCCAGCAGTTACGAAGGCGACGCCGAGCAGTACTTC | CASSYEGDAEQYF
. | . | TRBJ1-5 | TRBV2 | TGTGCCAGCAAGAAGGGTTGGGTAGTGGACCAGCCCCAGCATTTT | CASKKGWVVDQPQHF
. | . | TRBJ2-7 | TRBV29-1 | TGCAGCGCCTTGGGGTCCTACGAGCAGTACTTC | CSALGSYEQYF
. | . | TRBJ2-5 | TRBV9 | TGTGCCAGCAGCGTAGTTGAGGAGCAGACCCAGTACTTC | CASSVVEEQTQYF
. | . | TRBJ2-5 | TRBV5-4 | TGTGCCAGCAGCCAGACAGGCTTCCAAGAGACCCAGTACTTC | CASSQTGFQETQYF
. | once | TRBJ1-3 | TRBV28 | TGTGCCAGCAGTTCCCCGGGTAGACCTGGAAACACCATATATTTT | CASSSPGRPGNTIYF
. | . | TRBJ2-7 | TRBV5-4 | TGTGCCAGCAGCCAAGGACTTTCCTCTACCTACGAGCAGTACTTC | CASSQGLSSTYEQYF
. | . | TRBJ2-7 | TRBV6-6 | TGTGCCAGCAGTTACTCTGGCGGGGTGAGCTCCTACGAGCAGTACTTC | CASSYSGGVSSYEQYF
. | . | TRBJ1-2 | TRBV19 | TGTGCCAGTAGTATCTCGGACGGAGGCTATGGCTACACCTTC | CASSISDGGYGYTF
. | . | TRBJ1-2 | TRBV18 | TGTGCCAGCTCACCCGGAGAAAACTATGGCTACACCTTC | CASSPGENYGYTF
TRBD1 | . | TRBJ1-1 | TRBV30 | TGTGCCTGGGAACGACAGGGCACTGAAGCTTTCTTT | CAWERQGTEAFF
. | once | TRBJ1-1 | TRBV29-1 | TGCAGCGCCGACCCGGGTATGAACACTGAAGCTTTCTTT | CSADPGMNTEAFF
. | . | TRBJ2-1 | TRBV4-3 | TGCGCCAGCAGCCAAGATTTGATGGGGACGGCCCCCAATGAGCAGTTCTTC | CASSQDLMGTAPNEQFF
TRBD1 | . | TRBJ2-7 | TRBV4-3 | TGCGCCAGCAGCCAGGGACAGGGGGCCGCCTACGAGCAGTACTTC | CASSQGQGAAYEQYF
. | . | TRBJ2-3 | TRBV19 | TGTGCCAGTAGTATAGAAAATTCGGGAGTCGGGACAGATACGCAGTATTTT | CASSIENSGVGTDTQYF
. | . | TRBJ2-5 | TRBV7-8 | TGTGCCAGCAGGAGAGCGGCGAGCCCACAAGAGACCCAGTACTTC | CASRRAASPQETQYF